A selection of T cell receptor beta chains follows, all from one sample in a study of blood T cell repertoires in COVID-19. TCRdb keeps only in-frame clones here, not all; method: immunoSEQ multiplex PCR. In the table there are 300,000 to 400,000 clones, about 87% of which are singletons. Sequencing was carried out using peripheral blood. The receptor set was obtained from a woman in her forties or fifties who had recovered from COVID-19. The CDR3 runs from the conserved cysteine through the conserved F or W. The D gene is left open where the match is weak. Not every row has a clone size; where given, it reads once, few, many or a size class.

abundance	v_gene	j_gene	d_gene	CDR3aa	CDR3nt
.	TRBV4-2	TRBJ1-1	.	CASSQVFTSRRTEAFF	TGTGCCAGCAGCCAAGTATTTACGTCCCGGAGAACTGAAGCTTTCTTT
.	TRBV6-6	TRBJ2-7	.	CASSYGPQAAYEQYF	TGTGCCAGCAGTTACGGGCCGCAAGCAGCCTACGAGCAGTACTTC
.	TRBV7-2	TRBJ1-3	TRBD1	CASSPTGQGTGNTIYF	TGTGCCAGCAGCCCGACAGGACAGGGGACTGGAAACACCATATATTTT
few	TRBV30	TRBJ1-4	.	CAWSVNSNEKLFF	TGTGCCTGGAGTGTAAACAGTAATGAAAAACTGTTTTTT
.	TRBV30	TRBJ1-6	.	CAWADGNNSPLHF	TGTGCCTGGGCAGACGGGAATAATTCACCCCTCCACTTT
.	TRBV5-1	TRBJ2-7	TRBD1	CASSTTGTGTYEQYF	TGCGCCAGCAGCACGACCGGGACAGGGACCTACGAGCAGTACTTC
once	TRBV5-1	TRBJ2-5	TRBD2	CASSLGAGGLGETQYF	TGCGCCAGCAGCTTGGGTGCGGGGGGATTGGGAGAGACCCAGTACTTC
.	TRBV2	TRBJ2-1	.	CASSGLGDNEQFF	TGTGCCAGCAGTGGGCTAGGAGACAATGAGCAGTTCTTC
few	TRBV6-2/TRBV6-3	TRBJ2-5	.	CASSYGGEETQYF	TGTGCCAGCAGTTACGGCGGGGAGGAGACCCAGTACTTC
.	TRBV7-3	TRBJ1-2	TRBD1	CASSTLQGADGYTF	TGTGCCAGCAGCACTTTACAGGGGGCGGATGGCTACACCTTC
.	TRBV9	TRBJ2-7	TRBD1	CASSVGQGFYEQYF	TGTGCCAGCAGCGTAGGACAGGGATTCTACGAGCAGTACTTC
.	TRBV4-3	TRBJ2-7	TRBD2	CASSPRRGGGTYEQYF	TGCGCCAGCAGCCCGCGACGCGGGGGGGGGACCTACGAGCAGTACTTC
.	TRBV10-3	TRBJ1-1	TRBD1	CATSTGVNTEAFF	TGTGCCACCTCAACAGGGGTGAACACTGAAGCTTTCTTT
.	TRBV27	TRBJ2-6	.	CASSLSPGPGANVLTF	TGTGCCAGCAGTTTAAGCCCGGGTCCTGGGGCCAACGTCCTGACTTTC
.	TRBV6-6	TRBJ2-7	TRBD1	CASIPLQGAMGEQYF	TGTGCCAGCATCCCGCTCCAGGGGGCGATGGGCGAGCAGTACTTC
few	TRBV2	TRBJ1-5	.	CASSGQALRPQHF	TGTGCCAGCAGTGGACAGGCGCTGCGGCCCCAGCATTTT